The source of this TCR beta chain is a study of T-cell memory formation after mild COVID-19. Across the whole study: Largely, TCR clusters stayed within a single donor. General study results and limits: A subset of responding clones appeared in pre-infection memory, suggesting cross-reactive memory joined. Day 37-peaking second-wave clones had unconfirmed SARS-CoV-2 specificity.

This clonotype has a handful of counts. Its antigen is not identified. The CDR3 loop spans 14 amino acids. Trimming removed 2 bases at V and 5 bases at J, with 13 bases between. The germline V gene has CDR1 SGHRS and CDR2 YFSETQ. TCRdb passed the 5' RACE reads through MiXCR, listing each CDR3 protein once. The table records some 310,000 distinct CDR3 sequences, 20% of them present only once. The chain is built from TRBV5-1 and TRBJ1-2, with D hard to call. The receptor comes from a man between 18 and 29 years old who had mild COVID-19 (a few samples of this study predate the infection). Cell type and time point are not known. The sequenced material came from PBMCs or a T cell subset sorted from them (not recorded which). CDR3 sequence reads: CASSFGEAAYGYTF. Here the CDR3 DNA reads TGCGCCAGCAGCTTCGGGGAAGCCGCGTATGGCTACACCTTC.